This TCR beta chain was recorded in a study of blood T cells in healthy people across ages. Study observations and caveats: From one million sequenced T cells, diversity estimates were lower bounds. Roughly linear age-related decline in beta diversity appeared, significant by age roughly 40.

Using a J-beta primer mix together with a sample-barcoded 5' primer, a second PCR was run for roughly 7 to 11 cycles. Each cDNA molecule was tagged by a template-switch adaptor with 12 random nucleotides. A minimum of 2.5 million CDR3-containing paired-end reads was obtained for each sample. TCRdb reanalysed the 5' RACE reads using MiXCR and keeps one entry per CDR3 protein. The sample holds about 1.8 million distinct CDR3 sequences, roughly 52% seen once. Germline V gene lookup returns CDR1 SGHRS and CDR2 YFSETQ. CDR3 length: 16 amino acids. Trimming shortened V by 0 bases and J by 11 bases, and 23 bases separated the two germline ends. About this clonotype: Its target is not known.

The specimen sequenced was blood. The gene calls are TRBV5-1 and TRBJ2-5; no firm D call. This receptor was obtained from a woman aged 40 to 49 in good health. CDR3 bases: TGCGCCAGCAGCTTGGGAGGTGCTACCCTTCTGAGAGAGCAGTACTTC. Translated: CASSLGGATLLREQYF.